The 5 T cell receptor beta chains listed next were all sequenced from one sample in a study of metastatic and nonmetastatic thyroid tumors. Through MiXCR, TCRdb re-clonotyped the PCR reads. The table records 15,000 to 20,000 clones, 21% of them present only once. No patient had received any treatment before thyroid surgery. Sequences were obtained from tumor tissue. These receptor sequences come from a female donor with papillary thyroid cancer or a benign thyroid nodule (not recorded which). Some clones in this sample may be carry-over from other donors' samples.

This clone turned up a few times. The V call is TRBV6-1, the J call TRBJ1-1, with D hard to call. This CDR3 is 12 amino acids long. Between the trimmed V and J ends, which lost 2 bases and 10 bases, there was a span of 11 bases. Per germline, CDR1 MNHNS and CDR2 SASEGT. Written as DNA, the CDR3 is TGTGCCAGCAGTGAATGGGTGTTTACAGCTTTCTTT. As protein: CASSEWVFTAFF.

This clone was seen repeatedly, ten times or more. The J gene is TRBJ1-1, the V gene TRBV30, with D possibly matching TRBD1 (5 bases). The CDR3 extends over 11 amino acids. The germline gives CDR1 GTSNPN, CDR2 SVGIG (reference sequence). V lost 2 bases to trimming and J lost 8 bases, with 9 bases between them. The CDR3 region is CAWSRGREAFF. CDR3 in DNA: TGTGCCTGGAGTAGGGGAAGGGAAGCTTTCTTT. The full variable domain, in which reference TRBV30 and TRBJ1-1 provide the parts outside the CDR3, is SQTIHQWPATLVQPVGSPLSLECTVEGTSNPNLYWYRQAAGRGLQLLFYSVGIGQISSEVPQNLSASRPQDRQFILSSKKLLLSDSGFYLCAWSRGREAFFGQGTRLTVV.

This clone was counted at least ten times. This chain uses TRBV7-3 with TRBJ2-2; the D gene is possibly TRBD2 (5 bases). This CDR3 is built from 17 residues. The V gene lost 2 bases and the J gene lost 0 bases, with 13 bases spanning the gap. Germline CDR1 SGHTA, CDR2 FQGTGA. CDR3 nucleotides: TGTGCCAGCAGCTTAGGAGCCCCGGGAACGAACACCGGGGAGCTGTTTTTT. Protein sequence: CASSLGAPGTNTGELFF.

This clone was counted many times. The chain uses TRBV18 and TRBJ2-2; D ambiguous. Germline CDR1 reads KGHSH; CDR2 reads LQKENI. Trimming left V 4 bases short and J 1 base short, with 7 bases between. This CDR3 has 14 residues. The CDR3: CASSRTGNTGELFF. CDR3 sequence (DNA): TGTGCCAGCTCACGGACGGGGAACACCGGGGAGCTGTTTTTT.

In this sample, this clone turned up a few times. The chain is built from TRBV6-1 and TRBJ2-7, with unresolved D. Germline V gene lookup returns CDR1 MNHNS and CDR2 SASEGT. V lost 5 bases, J lost 5 bases, and 10 bases lay in between. The CDR3 is 12 amino acids. Written as DNA, the CDR3 is TGTGCCAGCAGTAGCGAATCCCACGAGCAGTACTTC. As protein: CASSSESHEQYF.